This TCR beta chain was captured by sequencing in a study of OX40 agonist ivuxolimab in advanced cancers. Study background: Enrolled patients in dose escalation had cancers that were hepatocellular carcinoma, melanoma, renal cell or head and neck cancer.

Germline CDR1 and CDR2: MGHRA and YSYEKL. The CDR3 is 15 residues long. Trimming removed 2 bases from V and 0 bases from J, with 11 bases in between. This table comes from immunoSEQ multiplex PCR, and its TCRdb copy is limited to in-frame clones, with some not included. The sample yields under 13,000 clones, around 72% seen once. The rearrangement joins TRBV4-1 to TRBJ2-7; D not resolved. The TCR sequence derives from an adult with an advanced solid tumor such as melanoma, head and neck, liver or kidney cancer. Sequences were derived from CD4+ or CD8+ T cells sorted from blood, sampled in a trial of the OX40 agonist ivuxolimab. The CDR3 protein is CASSQHISFSYEQYF. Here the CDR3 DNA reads TGCGCCAGCAGCCAACACATAAGTTTCTCCTACGAGCAGTACTTC.